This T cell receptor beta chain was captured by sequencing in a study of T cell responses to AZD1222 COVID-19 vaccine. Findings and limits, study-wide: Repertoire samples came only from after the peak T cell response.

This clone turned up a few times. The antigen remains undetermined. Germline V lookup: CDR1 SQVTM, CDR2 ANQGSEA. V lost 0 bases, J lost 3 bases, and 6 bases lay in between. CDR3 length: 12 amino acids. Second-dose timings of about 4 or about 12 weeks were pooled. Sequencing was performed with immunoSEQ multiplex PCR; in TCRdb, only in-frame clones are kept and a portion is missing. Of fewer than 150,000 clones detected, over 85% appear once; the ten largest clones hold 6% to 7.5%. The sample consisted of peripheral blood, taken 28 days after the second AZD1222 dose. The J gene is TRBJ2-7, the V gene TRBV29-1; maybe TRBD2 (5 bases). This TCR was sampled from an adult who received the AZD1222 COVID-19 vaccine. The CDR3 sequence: CSVEERDYEQYF. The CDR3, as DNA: TGCAGCGTTGAAGAACGGGACTACGAGCAGTACTTC.